This T cell receptor beta chain was identified in a study of technical replicates of blood from several donors. Repertoires were generated with immunoSEQ multiplex PCR, while TCRdb's copy carries only in-frame clones and drops some. The sample consists of roughly 73,000 clones, 93% of them appearing once. This clone was counted a single time. Germline V gene lookup returns CDR1 MNHNY and CDR2 SVGAGI (reference sequence). The CDR3 is 15 residues long. Trimming removed 1 base from V and 6 bases from J; junction bases left unmatched: 9. Sequenced sample: T cells isolated from PBMCs. The chain links TRBV6-6 to TRBJ2-7; 7 bases agree with TRBD2. The TCR sequence derives from a human donor in good health. DNA for the CDR3: TGTGCCAGCAGTTACTTCCTGACTAGCCAGGGCGAGCAGTACTTC. Translating it yields CASSYFLTSQGEQYF.